One T cell receptor beta chain is described in this entry. This clonotype was counted only a few times. No antigen is known for it. Base quality data are lacking; no much larger clone is found one base away. Donors were six healthy women forming three monozygous twin pairs. All three twin pairs had been reared together, and it was thought likely that the same infectious agents and vaccines had been met by these twin pairs. RNA was isolated from peripheral blood mononuclear cells and used to prepare TCR cDNA libraries. The library was produced with 5' RACE. The sequencer listed for this sample is Illumina Genome Analyzer IIx. To prepare the RNA-based TCR cDNA libraries, a previously described protocol was followed, with several modifications. To prevent cross-contamination, barcodes specific to each sample were added to both ends of every TCR cDNA library during cDNA synthesis and amplification. Per the authors' processing: Between about 95,000 and nearly 550,000 clonotypes were identified per individual, and about 2.2 to 3.6 million CDR3-containing reads were obtained per library. Reads with improper barcode index combinations were discarded, after which clonesets were built for each library with the MiTCR software. During the assembly of CDR3 clonotypes by MiTCR, low-quality reads were filtered or rescued and PCR and sequencing errors were corrected. Artificial out-of-frame clonotypes were removed by being mapped to in-frame sequences, with one indel in the CDR3 allowed. To measure how similar V and J gene usage was between donors, Jensen-Shannon divergence was divided by mean entropy. Using fastp trimming at Q25 and MiXCR clonotype assembly, TCRdb reanalyzed the public sequencing data and kept in-frame beta chains. Rows with one shared CDR3 protein collapse into an entry with the most common genes and DNA. The V and J calls shown here were made by TCRdb, not taken from the authors' results. This sample has roughly 340,000 distinct CDR3 sequences in its table, and around 30% of those were observed once. Around 5.6% of the sample is held by the ten biggest clonotypes.

This sample was included in a study of identical twins' blood T cells (dated by TCRdb to 2013 to 2014). At the level of the whole study: The approximately 12 libraries, six for the alpha chain and six for the beta chain, yielded about 50 million Illumina reads in total. The study compared TCR alpha and beta chain repertoires of three pairs of monozygous twins using next-generation sequencing to assess genetic influence on repertoire formation. General study outcomes and caveats: Among the most abundant TCRbeta clonotypes, every donor shared more CDR3 sequences with her own twin than with unrelated donors. Independent studies were stated to be required to validate the proposed role of the TCRalpha J segment in MHC recognition during thymic selection. V gene usage, even among non-selected out-of-frame TCRbeta clonotypes, was reported to be markedly more similar within twin pairs than between unrelated donors. How many CDR3 clonotypes two donors shared depended mainly on the product of their cloneset sizes, and the twins did not clearly stray from this trend. Because the twins were reared together, environmental influences could not be excluded as an explanation for twin similarity.

A distance of 16 bases separates the germline ends of V and J, which lose 8 bases and 3 bases respectively. From its cysteine to its phenylalanine, the CDR3 spans 14 amino acids. Only the CDR3 portion is preserved as DNA: 42 bases, with reading frame beginning at the first base. The origin of this receptor is a woman aged 18 to 55 in good health. Rearrangement joined TRBV12-3 or TRBV12-4 to TRBJ2-5; TRBD2 is perhaps the D gene, given 6 matching bases. Sequenced material: PBMCs. The CDR3 protein: CASGRSGLKETQYF. At the DNA level, the sequence is TGTGCCAGCGGCCGCAGCGGGTTAAAAGAGACCCAGTACTTC.